This T cell receptor beta chain came from a study of blood T cell repertoires in COVID-19. Study summary: Sources were T cells, B-cell-depleted T cells, or PBMCs; the material itself was cDNA or gDNA.

TCRdb's table, derived via immunoSEQ multiplex PCR, lists solely in-frame clones and lacks some. The data hold around 290,000 clones, with over 75% observed a single time. The CDR3 covers 17 residues. V was cut by 7 bases and J by 3 bases, with 21 bases left in between. The germline V gene encodes CDR1 MNHEY and CDR2 SMNVEV (reference sequence). The V gene is TRBV27, the J gene TRBJ2-2; D is perhaps TRBD1 (6 bases). This TCR came from a woman aged 50 to 60 who had recovered from COVID-19. Sequencing used peripheral blood. For the CDR3, the DNA is TGTGCCAGCATCGCTCACCGACAGGATAGGGACACCGGGGAGCTGTTTTTT. Amino acid sequence: CASIAHRQDRDTGELFF.